This T cell receptor (beta chain) was found in a study of blood T cell repertoires in COVID-19. Study-level background: Sample material is recorded as cDNA or gDNA derived from T cells, B-cell-depleted T cells, or PBMCs.

The participants were between about 18 and 90 years old and came from under 25 US areas. Clinical history reported by participants formed the basis on which cohorts were assigned. The CDR3 covers 15 residues. CDR1 and CDR2 from the germline V gene are MNHEY and SMNVEV (reference sequence). Trimming removed 5 bases from V and 8 bases from J, with 21 bases in between. Clones were sequenced by immunoSEQ multiplex PCR, and TCRdb holds only the in-frame ones, with some missing. The table records 150,000 or so clones, approximately 88% of them present only once. Sequenced: PBMCs or T cells enriched from blood (not recorded which). The TCR was taken from a woman aged 45-65 years who had recovered from COVID-19. The J gene is TRBJ1-2, the V gene TRBV27; D is perhaps TRBD1 (6 bases). The CDR3: CASSLFAGGGLGYTF. CDR3 sequence (DNA): TGTGCCAGCAGTCTTTTCGCGGGGGGCGGCTTAGGCTACACCTTC.